This T cell receptor (beta chain) is from a study of blood T cells in healthy people across ages. This clonotype has ten or more counts. Sample-barcoded 5' priming and a J-beta primer mix drove a second PCR of about 6 to 12 cycles. Tags on each cDNA molecule came from a template-switch adaptor with 12 random nucleotides. Via MiXCR, TCRdb re-called the 5' RACE reads, giving one row per CDR3 protein. Among hundreds of thousands of distinct CDR3 sequences listed, roughly 44% were seen once. Germline V gene lookup returns CDR1 MNHEY and CDR2 SVGEGT. The CDR3 spans 11 residues. Trimming took off 4 bases at V and 8 bases at J, with 8 bases between the two ends. RNA extraction gave at least 5 micrograms of total RNA per sample.

Sequenced input: blood. The gene calls are TRBV6-2 or TRBV6-3 and TRBJ1-2; D is ambiguous. This receptor was obtained from a man aged 55 to 69 in good health. The CDR3 protein is CASSSLYGYTF. CDR3 nucleotide sequence: TGTGCCAGCAGTTCCCTTTACGGCTACACCTTC.